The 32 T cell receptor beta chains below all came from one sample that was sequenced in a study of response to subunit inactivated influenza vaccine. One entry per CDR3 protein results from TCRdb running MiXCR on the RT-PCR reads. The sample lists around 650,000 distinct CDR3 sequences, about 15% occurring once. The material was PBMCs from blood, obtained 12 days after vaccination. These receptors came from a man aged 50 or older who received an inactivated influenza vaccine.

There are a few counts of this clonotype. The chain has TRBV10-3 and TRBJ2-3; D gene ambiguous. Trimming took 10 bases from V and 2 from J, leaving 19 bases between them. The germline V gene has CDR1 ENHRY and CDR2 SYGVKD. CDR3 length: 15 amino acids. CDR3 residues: CATGVVGLDTDTQYF. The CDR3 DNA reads TGTGCCACCGGTGTTGTAGGGCTTGACACAGATACGCAGTATTTT.

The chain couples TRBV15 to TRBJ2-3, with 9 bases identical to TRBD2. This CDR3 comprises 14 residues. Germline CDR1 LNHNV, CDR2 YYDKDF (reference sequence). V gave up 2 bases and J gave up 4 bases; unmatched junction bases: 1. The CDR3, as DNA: TGTGCCACCAGCAGACTAGCGGGATCAGATACGCAGTATTTT. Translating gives CATSRLAGSDTQYF.

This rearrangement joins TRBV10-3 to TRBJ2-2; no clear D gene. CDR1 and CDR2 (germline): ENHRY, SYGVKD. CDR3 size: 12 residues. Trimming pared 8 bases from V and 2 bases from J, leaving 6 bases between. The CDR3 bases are TGTGCCATCCAGGTTAACACCGGGGAGCTGTTTTTT. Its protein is CAIQVNTGELFF.

CDR3 amino acids: CASSLRAGGFEQYF. The CDR3 DNA reads TGTGCCAGCAGTTTGCGGGCGGGGGGATTTGAGCAGTACTTC. This chain joins TRBV12-3 or TRBV12-4 and TRBJ2-7; TRBD2 matches 8 bases. The length of the CDR3 is 14 residues. V gave up 3 bases and J gave up 7 bases; unmatched junction bases: 8.

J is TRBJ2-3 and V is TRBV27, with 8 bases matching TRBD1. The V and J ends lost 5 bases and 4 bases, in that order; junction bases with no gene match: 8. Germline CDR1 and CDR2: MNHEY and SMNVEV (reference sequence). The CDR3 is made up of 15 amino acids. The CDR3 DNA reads TGTGCCAGCAGTCGCCGGACAGGGCTTCCAGATACGCAGTATTTT. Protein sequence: CASSRRTGLPDTQYF.

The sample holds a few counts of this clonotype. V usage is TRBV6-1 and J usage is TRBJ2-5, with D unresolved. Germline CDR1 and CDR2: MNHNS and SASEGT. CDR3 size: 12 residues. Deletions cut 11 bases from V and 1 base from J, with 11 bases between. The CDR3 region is CASAHSQETQYF. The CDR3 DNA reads TGTGCCTCAGCACACAGCCAAGAGACCCAGTACTTC.

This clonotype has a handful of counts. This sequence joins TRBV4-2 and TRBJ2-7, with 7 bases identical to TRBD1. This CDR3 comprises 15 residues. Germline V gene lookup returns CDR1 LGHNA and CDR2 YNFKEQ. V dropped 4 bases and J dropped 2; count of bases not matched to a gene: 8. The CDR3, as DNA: TGTGCCAGCAGCCGCCATTCCGGGACAGCCTACGAGCAGTACTTC. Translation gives CASSRHSGTAYEQYF.

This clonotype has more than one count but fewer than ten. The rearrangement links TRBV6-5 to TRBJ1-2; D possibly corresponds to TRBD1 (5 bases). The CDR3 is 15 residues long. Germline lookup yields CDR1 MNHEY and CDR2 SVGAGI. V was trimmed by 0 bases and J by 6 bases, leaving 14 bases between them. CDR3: CASSYSRDQTNGYTF. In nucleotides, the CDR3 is TGTGCCAGCAGTTACTCGAGGGACCAGACCAATGGCTACACCTTC.

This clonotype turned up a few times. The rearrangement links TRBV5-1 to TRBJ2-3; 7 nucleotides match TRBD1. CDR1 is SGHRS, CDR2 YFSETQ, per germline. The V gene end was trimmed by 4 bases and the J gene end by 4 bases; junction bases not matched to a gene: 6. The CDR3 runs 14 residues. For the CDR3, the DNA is TGCGCCAGCAGCGACCCCGACAGGGCAGATACGCAGTATTTT. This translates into CASSDPDRADTQYF.

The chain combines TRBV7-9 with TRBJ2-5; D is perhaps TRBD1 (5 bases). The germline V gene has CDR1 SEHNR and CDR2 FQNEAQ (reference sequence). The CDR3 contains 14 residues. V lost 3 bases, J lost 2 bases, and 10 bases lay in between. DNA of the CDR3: TGTGCCAGCAGCTTTGACAGTCCTCAAGAGACCCAGTACTTC. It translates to CASSFDSPQETQYF.

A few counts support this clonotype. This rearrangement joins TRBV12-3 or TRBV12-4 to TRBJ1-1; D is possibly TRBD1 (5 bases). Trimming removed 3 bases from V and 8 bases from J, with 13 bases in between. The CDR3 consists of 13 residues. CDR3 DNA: TGTGCCAGCAGTTTGGGACCCGCTAAAGAAGCTTTCTTT. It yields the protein CASSLGPAKEAFF.

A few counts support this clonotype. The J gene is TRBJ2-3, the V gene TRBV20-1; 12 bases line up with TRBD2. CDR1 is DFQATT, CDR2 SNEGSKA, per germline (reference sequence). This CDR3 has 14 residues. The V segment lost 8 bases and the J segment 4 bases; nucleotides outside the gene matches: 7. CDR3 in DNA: TGCAGTCCACTAGCGGGAGGATATCCAGATACGCAGTATTTT. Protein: CSPLAGGYPDTQYF.

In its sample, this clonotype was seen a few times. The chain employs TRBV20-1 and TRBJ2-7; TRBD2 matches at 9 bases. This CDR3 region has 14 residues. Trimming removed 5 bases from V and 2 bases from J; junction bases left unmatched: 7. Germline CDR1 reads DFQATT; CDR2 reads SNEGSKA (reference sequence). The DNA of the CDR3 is TGCAGTGCTCTCCTAGGCGGGAGGGCCTACGAGCAGTACTTC. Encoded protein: CSALLGGRAYEQYF.

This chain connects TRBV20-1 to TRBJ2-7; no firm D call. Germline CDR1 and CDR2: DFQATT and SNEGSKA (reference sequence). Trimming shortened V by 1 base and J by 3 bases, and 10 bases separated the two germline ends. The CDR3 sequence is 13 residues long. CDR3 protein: CSARVGSFYEQYF. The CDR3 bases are TGCAGTGCTAGAGTGGGATCTTTCTACGAGCAGTACTTC.

The CDR3 DNA reads as TGCAGCGTCCATGACAGAGCGAACACTGAAGCTTTCTTT. This sequence encodes CSVHDRANTEAFF. This chain uses TRBV29-1 with TRBJ1-1; the D gene is possibly TRBD1 (5 bases). The CDR3 extends over 13 amino acids. V was shortened by 6 bases and J by 1 base, with 12 bases between the two germline ends. Per the germline V gene, CDR1 is SQVTM and CDR2 is ANQGSEA.

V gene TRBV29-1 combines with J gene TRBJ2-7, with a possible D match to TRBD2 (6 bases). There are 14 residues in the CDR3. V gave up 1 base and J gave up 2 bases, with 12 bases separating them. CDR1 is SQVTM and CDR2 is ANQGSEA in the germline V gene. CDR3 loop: CSVEGRAGTYEQYF. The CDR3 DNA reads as TGCAGCGTTGAAGGCCGTGCGGGGACCTACGAGCAGTACTTC.

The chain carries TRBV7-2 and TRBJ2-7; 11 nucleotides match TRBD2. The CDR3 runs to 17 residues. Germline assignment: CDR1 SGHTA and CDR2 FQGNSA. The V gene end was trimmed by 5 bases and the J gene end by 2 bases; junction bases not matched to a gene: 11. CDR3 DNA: TGTGCCAGCAGCCCCCTTTTGTCTAGCGGGGGGCCCTACGAGCAGTACTTC. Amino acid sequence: CASSPLLSSGGPYEQYF.

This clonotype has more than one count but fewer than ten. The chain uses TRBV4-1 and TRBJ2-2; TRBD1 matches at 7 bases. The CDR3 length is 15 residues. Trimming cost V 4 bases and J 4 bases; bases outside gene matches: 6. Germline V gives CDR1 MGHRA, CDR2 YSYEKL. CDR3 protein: CASSRPTGPTGELFF. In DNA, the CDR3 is TGCGCCAGCAGCCGCCCGACAGGGCCCACCGGGGAGCTGTTTTTT.

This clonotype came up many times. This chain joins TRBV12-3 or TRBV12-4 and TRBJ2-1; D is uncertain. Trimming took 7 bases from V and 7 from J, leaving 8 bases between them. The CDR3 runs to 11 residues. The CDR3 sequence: CASMDRNEQFF. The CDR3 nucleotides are TGTGCCAGCATGGACCGGAATGAGCAGTTCTTC.

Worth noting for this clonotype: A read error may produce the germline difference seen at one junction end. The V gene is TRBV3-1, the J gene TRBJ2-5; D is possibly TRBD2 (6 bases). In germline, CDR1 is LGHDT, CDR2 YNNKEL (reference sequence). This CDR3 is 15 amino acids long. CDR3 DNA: TGTGCCAGCAGCTCGCCGCTAGCGTTACAAGAGACCCAGAACTTC. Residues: CASSSPLALQETQNF.

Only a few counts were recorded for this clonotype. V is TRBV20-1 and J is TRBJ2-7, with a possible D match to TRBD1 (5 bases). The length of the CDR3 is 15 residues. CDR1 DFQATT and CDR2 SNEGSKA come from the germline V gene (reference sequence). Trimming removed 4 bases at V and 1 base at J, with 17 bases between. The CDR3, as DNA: TGCAGTGCTACAAAGTTAACAGGAACATCCTACGAGCAGTACTTC. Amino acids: CSATKLTGTSYEQYF.

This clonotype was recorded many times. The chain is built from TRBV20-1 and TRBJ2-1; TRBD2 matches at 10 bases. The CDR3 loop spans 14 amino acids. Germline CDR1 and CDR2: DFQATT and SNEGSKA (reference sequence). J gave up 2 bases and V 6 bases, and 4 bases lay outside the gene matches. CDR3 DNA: TGCAGTGCAGTACTAGCGGGGACCTACAATGAGCAGTTCTTC. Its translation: CSAVLAGTYNEQFF.

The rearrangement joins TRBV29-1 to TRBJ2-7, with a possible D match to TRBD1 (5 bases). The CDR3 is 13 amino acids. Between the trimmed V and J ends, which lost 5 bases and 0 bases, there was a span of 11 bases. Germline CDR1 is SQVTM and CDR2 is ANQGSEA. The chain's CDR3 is CSVTRGSSYEQYF. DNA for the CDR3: TGCAGCGTTACAAGGGGTTCCTCCTACGAGCAGTACTTC.

The CDR3 sequence is CASSPRRVWTGEKITGQPQHF. CDR3 DNA sequence: TGTGCCAGCTCACCACGGAGAGTATGGACAGGTGAAAAGATCACGGGTCAGCCCCAGCATTTT. This chain joins TRBV18 and TRBJ1-5; 7 bases fit TRBD1. The CDR3 runs 21 residues. The V segment lost 1 base and the J segment 6 bases; nucleotides outside the gene matches: 24. Germline lookup yields CDR1 KGHSH and CDR2 LQKENI.

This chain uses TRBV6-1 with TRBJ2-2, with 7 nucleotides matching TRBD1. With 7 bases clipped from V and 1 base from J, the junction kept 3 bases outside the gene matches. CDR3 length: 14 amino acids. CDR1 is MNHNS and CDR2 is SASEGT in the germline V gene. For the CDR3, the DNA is TGTGCCAGCAAAGGACAGGAGAACACCGGGGAGCTGTTTTTT. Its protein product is CASKGQENTGELFF.

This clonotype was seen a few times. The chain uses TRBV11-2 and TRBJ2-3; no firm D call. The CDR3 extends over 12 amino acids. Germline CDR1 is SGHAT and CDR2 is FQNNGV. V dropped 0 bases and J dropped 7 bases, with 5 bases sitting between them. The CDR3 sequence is CASSLETNTQYF. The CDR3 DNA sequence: TGTGCCAGCAGCTTAGAAACGAATACGCAGTATTTT.

The CDR3 nucleotides read TGCGCCAGCAGTGAGGCTATTGGGCGTTCCCATGAGCAGTTCTTC. It is translated as CASSEAIGRSHEQFF. The chain joins TRBV5-1 to TRBJ2-1, with D unclear. Germline CDR1 reads SGHRS; CDR2 reads YFSETQ. The CDR3 length is 15 residues. Trimming left V 5 bases short and J 8 bases short, with 20 bases between.

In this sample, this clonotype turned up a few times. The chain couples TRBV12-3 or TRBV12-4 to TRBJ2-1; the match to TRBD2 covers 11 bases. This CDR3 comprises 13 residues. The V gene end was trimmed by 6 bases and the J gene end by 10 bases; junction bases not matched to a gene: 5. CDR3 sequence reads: CASRTSGVEEQFF. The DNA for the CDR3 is TGTGCCAGCAGGACTAGCGGGGTAGAGGAGCAGTTCTTC.

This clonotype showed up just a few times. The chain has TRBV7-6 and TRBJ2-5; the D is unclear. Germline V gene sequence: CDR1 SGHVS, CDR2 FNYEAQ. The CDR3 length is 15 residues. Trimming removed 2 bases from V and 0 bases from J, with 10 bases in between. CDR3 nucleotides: TGTGCCAGCAGCTTAAGTGGTCAGTACCAAGAGACCCAGTACTTC. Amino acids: CASSLSGQYQETQYF.

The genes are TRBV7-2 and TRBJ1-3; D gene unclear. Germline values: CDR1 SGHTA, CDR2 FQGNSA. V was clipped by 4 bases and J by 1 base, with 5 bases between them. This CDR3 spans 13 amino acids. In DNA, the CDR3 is TGTGCCAGCAGCTGGGTTTCTGGAAACACCATATATTTT. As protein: CASSWVSGNTIYF.

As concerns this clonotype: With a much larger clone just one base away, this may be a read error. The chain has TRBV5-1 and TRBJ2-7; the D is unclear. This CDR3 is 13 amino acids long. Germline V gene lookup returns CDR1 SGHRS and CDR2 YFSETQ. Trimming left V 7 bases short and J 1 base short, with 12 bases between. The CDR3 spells CASGWRFSYEQYF. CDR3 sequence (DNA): TGCGCCAGCGGCTGGCGGTTTTCCTACGAGCAGTACTTC.

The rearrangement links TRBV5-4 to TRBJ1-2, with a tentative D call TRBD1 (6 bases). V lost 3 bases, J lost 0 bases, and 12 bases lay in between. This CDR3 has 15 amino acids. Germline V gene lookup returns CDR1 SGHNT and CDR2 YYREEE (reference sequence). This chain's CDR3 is CASSSGQRSNYGYTF. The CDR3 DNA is TGTGCCAGCAGCTCAGGACAGCGATCTAACTATGGCTACACCTTC.